The entry below gives a single T cell receptor beta chain sequence along with its context. Antigen specificity is unknown. V was trimmed by 7 bases and J by 1 base, leaving 13 bases between them. The CDR3 contains 14 residues. Germline assignment: CDR1 MNHNS and CDR2 SASEGT. The sample belongs to a study of cytomegalovirus exposure and HLA in healthy donors. Study in general: A prior study identified just under 120 million unique TCR beta sequences from roughly 180 million T cells. Most genotyped donors, approximately 77% of roughly 400, had Caucasian-associated genetic ancestry.

Use of 60 Vbeta and 13 Jbeta primers characterized the PCR. Produced via immunoSEQ multiplex PCR; TCRdb's table is partial and in-frame only. Seen here are around 300,000 clones, about 90% observed once, and the top ten hold around 2.1%. Study-wide results and caveats: Common viral pathogens were later found to be apparently linked to several of the most significant clusters. Segments of the TCR beta V type were, in most cases, productive about 87% or about 30% of the time in an earlier analysis.

The material sequenced was PBMCs. This receptor was taken from a woman aged 18-35 years in good health and CMV-seronegative. J is TRBJ1-2 and V is TRBV6-1; D is perhaps TRBD1 (6 bases). In DNA form, the CDR3 reads TGTGCCAGCACCTCGGGACACAATAACTATGGCTACACCTTC. As protein: CASTSGHNNYGYTF.